What follows is one T cell receptor beta chain and its context. Adults between about 18 and 95 years of age took part from under 25 US areas. Researchers sorted participants into cohorts using their self-reported clinical history. This entry comes from a study of blood T cell repertoires in COVID-19. Looking at the study overall: Sites in the United States, Italy and Spain provided acute and convalescent COVID-19 samples.

V was clipped by 3 bases and J by 6 bases; unmatched bases: 6. Germline CDR1 and CDR2: LGHNA and YNFKEQ. The length of the CDR3 is 14 residues. Per the study methods: Reference gene primer amplification gave estimated nucleated cell counts. Using immunoSEQ multiplex PCR, the repertoire was profiled, and TCRdb retains in-frame clones only, with some absent. That table supplies the V and J calls and clone size; D and trimming were determined from the DNA. The sample shows about 300,000 clones, 86% of them seen only once. The clonotype was recovered from a man aged 30 to 39 who had recovered from COVID-19. The V call is TRBV4-2, the J call TRBJ1-2; TRBD1 agrees at 8 bases. The sample taken for sequencing was PBMCs or T cells enriched from blood (not recorded which). CDR3 nucleotide sequence: TGTGCCAGCAGCCACGGCACAGGGGGGGATGGCTACACCTTC. Protein product: CASSHGTGGDGYTF.